This note documents a single T cell receptor (beta chain) sequence. The CDR3 runs to 13 residues. Germline values: CDR1 SGHVS, CDR2 FNYEAQ. Trimming cost V 5 bases and J 3 bases; bases outside gene matches: 4. Assay: immunoSEQ multiplex PCR; the TCRdb copy retains only in-frame clones and omits some. The table includes 250,000 to 350,000 clones, 87% detected once. This entry is derived from a study of blood T cell repertoires in COVID-19. Looking at the study overall: COVID-19 samples collected from the United States, Italy and Spain covered acute and convalescent phases. T cells, B-cell-depleted T cells, or PBMCs provided the cDNA or gDNA that served as material.

The rearrangement uses TRBV7-6 and TRBJ2-7, with 7 bases lining up with TRBD1. Sequencing was done on a sample of peripheral blood. This receptor was taken from a woman between 45 and 65 years old who had recovered from COVID-19. CDR3 sequence: CASSPGTVYEQYF. As DNA, the CDR3 is TGTGCCAGCAGCCCCGGGACAGTCTACGAGCAGTACTTC.